These T cell receptor beta chains were read from a single sample in a study of T cells after yellow fever vaccination. TCRdb analysed the 5' RACE reads with MiXCR anew, one entry per CDR3 protein. The table includes roughly 300,000 distinct CDR3 sequences, around 8.1% detected once. Here the sequenced sample was PBMCs, taken roughly 45 days after the first yellow fever vaccination. These receptors were collected from a man younger than 30 who received the YFV17D yellow fever vaccine. Both conserved end residues are part of each CDR3. D genes are given only for firm matches. The size field is filled for only some rows; it gives once, few, many or a size class.

v_gene	d_gene	j_gene	abundance	CDR3nt	CDR3aa
TRBV10-3	TRBD1	TRBJ1-4	few	TGTGCCAGCCACAGGGGGCTTAATGAAAAACTGTTTTTT	CASHRGLNEKLFF
TRBV19	NA	TRBJ2-2	NA	TGTGCCACCCTGGCCTTTAGGCAAAACACCGGGGAGCTGTTTTTT	CATLAFRQNTGELFF
TRBV27	NA	TRBJ2-2	NA	TGTGCCAGCACTTCACGGGGGCGGAATCTCGGTGGGGAGCTGTTTTTT	CASTSRGRNLGGELFF
TRBV5-1	NA	TRBJ2-5	NA	TGCGCCAGCAGCCCGGGGTCAAGGACCCAGTACTTC	CASSPGSRTQYF
TRBV20-1	NA	TRBJ2-5	few	TGCAGTGACTTCGCCGGGCACCAAGAGACCCAGTACTTC	CSDFAGHQETQYF
TRBV27	NA	TRBJ1-5	NA	TGTGCCAGCAGCACAGGGATCCATCAGCCCCAGCATTTT	CASSTGIHQPQHF
TRBV7-3	NA	TRBJ1-2	NA	TGTGCCAGCAGCTTAAGGCCCGGACAAGACTATGGCTACACCTTC	CASSLRPGQDYGYTF
TRBV7-2	NA	TRBJ2-7	many	TGTGCCAGTAAGATGCAGGGTTTAACCTACGAGCAGTACTTC	CASKMQGLTYEQYF
TRBV11-2	NA	TRBJ1-4	few	TGTGCCAGCAGCTTAGACGGGAGAGGAATGACTAATGAAAAACTGTTTTTT	CASSLDGRGMTNEKLFF
TRBV5-1	TRBD2	TRBJ2-1	few	TGCGCCAGCAATCGGGAGCGGGGGGGCTCGTTCCAGCAGTTCTTC	CASNRERGGSFQQFF
TRBV6-1	TRBD1	TRBJ1-6	few	TGTGCCAGCAGTGGGGGGGGACAGGGGAATTCACCCCTCCACTTT	CASSGGGQGNSPLHF
TRBV4-3	NA	TRBJ2-5	few	TGCGCCAGCAGCCAAGGGCAGTGGCAAGAGACCCAGTACTTC	CASSQGQWQETQYF
TRBV3-1	TRBD1	TRBJ1-2	NA	TGTGCCAGCAGCCCCTCACAGGGGAGAGGAGGCTACACCTTC	CASSPSQGRGGYTF
TRBV5-1	NA	TRBJ2-6	many	TGCGCCAGCAGCTGGTACAGCGGGGCCAACGTCCTGACTTTC	CASSWYSGANVLTF
TRBV10-3	NA	TRBJ1-6	few	TGTGCCATCAGGTCGGTAGGTGATTCACCCCTCCACTTT	CAIRSVGDSPLHF
TRBV5-6	TRBD1	TRBJ2-7	NA	TGTGCCAGCAGCTTCGCAGAGACAGGGGAGCAGTACTTC	CASSFAETGEQYF
TRBV10-3	NA	TRBJ2-5	few	TGTGCCATCAGTGAGTCCGACGGATGGGGGACCCAGTACTTC	CAISESDGWGTQYF
TRBV20-1	TRBD2	TRBJ2-3	few	TGCAGTGCTAGGCTCAGCGGGGGGCGGGGTACGCAGTATTTT	CSARLSGGRGTQYF
TRBV9	TRBD2	TRBJ2-3	NA	TGTGCCAGCAGTACTAGCGGGGTGGGCACAGATACGCAGTATTTT	CASSTSGVGTDTQYF
TRBV4-3	NA	TRBJ2-1	few	TGCGCCAGCAGCAAGGGTCTGGTGCGGAATGAGCAGTTCTTC	CASSKGLVRNEQFF
TRBV10-3	NA	TRBJ2-1	NA	TGTGCCATCAGTCCCGGGATGAATGAGCAGTTCTTC	CAISPGMNEQFF
TRBV29-1	NA	TRBJ2-3	many	TGCAGCGTTGCTTCGAGTAACACAGATACGCAGTATTTT	CSVASSNTDTQYF
TRBV5-8	NA	TRBJ2-5	NA	TGTGCCAGCAGCTCCTATGGGGGTGAGACCCAGTACTTC	CASSSYGGETQYF
TRBV5-8	NA	TRBJ2-1	few	TGTGCCAGCAGACCACGGGGGACCTCCTACAATGAGCAGTTCTTC	CASRPRGTSYNEQFF
TRBV20-1	NA	TRBJ1-2	NA	TGCAGTGCTCTTAGCCTCGTAGTTGGCTACACCTTC	CSALSLVVGYTF
TRBV29-1	NA	TRBJ1-5	many	TGCAGCGTGGCGGGCAGGGGCAATCAGCCCCAGCATTTT	CSVAGRGNQPQHF
TRBV5-1	NA	TRBJ1-2	many	TGCGCCAGCAGCGGAAAAACGGGGGGGACCTACTATGGCTACACCTTC	CASSGKTGGTYYGYTF
TRBV2	NA	TRBJ2-6	NA	TGTGCCAGCAGTGAAGGTTGGGTCTCTGGGGCCAACGTCCTGACTTTC	CASSEGWVSGANVLTF
TRBV29-1	NA	TRBJ1-1	few	TGCAGCGTGGTAAACACTGAAGCTTTCTTT	CSVVNTEAFF
TRBV27	TRBD1	TRBJ2-7	NA	TGTGCCCGGCAAGGGGGCGAAGTTACCTACGAGCAGTACTTC	CARQGGEVTYEQYF
TRBV6-1	TRBD1	TRBJ2-3	many	TGTGCCAGCAGTGCAGGGGGCGGAGATACGCAGTATTTT	CASSAGGGDTQYF
TRBV9	TRBD2	TRBJ2-3	many	TGTGCCAGCAGCGAATACGGGGGGATCACAGATACGCAGTATTTT	CASSEYGGITDTQYF
TRBV4-1	NA	TRBJ1-1	NA	TGCGCCAGCAGCGAAAGGCTGACTACTGAAGCTTTCTTT	CASSERLTTEAFF
TRBV20-1	NA	TRBJ2-3	many	TGCAGTGCTAGAGTAGGTGGCGGTTCTAGCACAGATACGCAGTATTTT	CSARVGGGSSTDTQYF
TRBV6-1	TRBD1	TRBJ2-4	few	TGTGCCAGCAGTGAGATTCGCGGGACAGGGGCGGGCATTCAGTACTTC	CASSEIRGTGAGIQYF
TRBV6-5	NA	TRBJ1-4	NA	TGTGCCAGCAAGGGGCTCGCAACTAATGAAAAACTGTTTTTT	CASKGLATNEKLFF
TRBV12-3/TRBV12-4	NA	TRBJ1-2	few	TGTGCCAGCAGTTTGTTTGGACAGACCTATGGCTACACCTTC	CASSLFGQTYGYTF
TRBV20-1	TRBD2	TRBJ2-3	NA	TGCAGTGCACGGACTAGCGGGGGCCCCACAGATACGCAGTATTTT	CSARTSGGPTDTQYF
TRBV20-1	TRBD2	TRBJ2-5	NA	TGCAGTGCGGAGAGCGGGGGGGCCTTAGAGACCCAGTACTTC	CSAESGGALETQYF
TRBV4-1	TRBD2	TRBJ2-1	few	TGCGCCAGCAGCCAAGGGCCTGTCACGGGACTAGTCTACAATGAGCAGTTCTTC	CASSQGPVTGLVYNEQFF
TRBV7-9	NA	TRBJ1-4	many	TGTGCCAGCAGCTTAGGTCTCCTTGGAGATGAAAAACTGTTTTTT	CASSLGLLGDEKLFF
TRBV5-4	NA	TRBJ2-6	NA	TGTGCCAGCAGCTTTGTTCTTGGGGCCAACGTCCTGACTTTC	CASSFVLGANVLTF
TRBV5-4	NA	TRBJ2-3	few	TGTGCCAGCAGCTTGCCCCAGGGATCGACAGATACGCAGTATTTT	CASSLPQGSTDTQYF
TRBV11-2	NA	TRBJ2-3	few	TGTGCCAGCAGCTTCCTGGGACTTAGCACAGATACGCAGTATTTT	CASSFLGLSTDTQYF
TRBV5-5	NA	TRBJ2-5	few	TGTGCCAGCAGCTTGTCCGGACTGCAAGAGACCCAGTACTTC	CASSLSGLQETQYF
TRBV12-3/TRBV12-4	NA	TRBJ2-3	NA	TGTGCCAGCAGTGTATATGATACGCAGTATTTT	CASSVYDTQYF
TRBV7-8	TRBD2	TRBJ2-1	many	TGTGCCAGCAGCTTAAGGGCTAGCGGGGGGAAGGATGAGCAGTTCTTC	CASSLRASGGKDEQFF
TRBV27	TRBD1	TRBJ2-2	NA	TGTGCCAGCAGTTTATTTCCCCCCGGGACAGCGAACACCGGGGAGCTGTTTTTT	CASSLFPPGTANTGELFF
TRBV28	NA	TRBJ1-5	NA	TGTGCCAGCAGTTTAGTGCGTCAGCCCCAGCATTTT	CASSLVRQPQHF
TRBV7-2	NA	TRBJ1-5	many	TGTGCCAGCAGCCGAGTACACAATCAGCCCCAGCATTTT	CASSRVHNQPQHF
TRBV5-1	NA	TRBJ2-1	few	TGCGCCAGCAGCTTGGTTCCAGAGTACTCCTACAATGAGCAGTTCTTC	CASSLVPEYSYNEQFF
TRBV12-3/TRBV12-4	TRBD2	TRBJ2-5	few	TGTGCCAGCAGAACAGTAGCGGGGGGGCAAGAGACCCAGTACTTC	CASRTVAGGQETQYF
TRBV5-1	NA	TRBJ2-5	many	TGCGCCAGCAGCTGGGCCGTGGACAAACAAGAGACCCAGTACTTC	CASSWAVDKQETQYF
TRBV2	NA	TRBJ2-2	NA	TGTGCCAGCAGAGCGGACAGGAACACCGGGGAGCTGTTTTTT	CASRADRNTGELFF
TRBV18	NA	TRBJ1-2	few	TGTGCCAGCTCACCCAGGACAGACTATGGCTACACCTTC	CASSPRTDYGYTF